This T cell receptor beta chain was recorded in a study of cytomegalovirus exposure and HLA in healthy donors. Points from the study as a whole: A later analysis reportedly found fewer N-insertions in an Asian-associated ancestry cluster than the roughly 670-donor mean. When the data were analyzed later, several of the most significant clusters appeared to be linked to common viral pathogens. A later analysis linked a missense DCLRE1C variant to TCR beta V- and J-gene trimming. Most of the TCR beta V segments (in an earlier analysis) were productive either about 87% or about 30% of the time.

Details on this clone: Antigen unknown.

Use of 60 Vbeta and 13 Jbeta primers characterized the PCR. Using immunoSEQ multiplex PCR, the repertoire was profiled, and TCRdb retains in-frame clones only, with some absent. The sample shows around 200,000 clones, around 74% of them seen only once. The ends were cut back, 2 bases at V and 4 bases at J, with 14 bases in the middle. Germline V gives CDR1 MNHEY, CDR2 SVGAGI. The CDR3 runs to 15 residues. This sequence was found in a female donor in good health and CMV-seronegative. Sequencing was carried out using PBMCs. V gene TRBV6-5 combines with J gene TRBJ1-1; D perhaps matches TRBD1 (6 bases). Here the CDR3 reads CASSYVGAMGTEAFF. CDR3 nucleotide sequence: TGTGCCAGCAGTTACGTGGGGGCCATGGGCACTGAAGCTTTCTTT.